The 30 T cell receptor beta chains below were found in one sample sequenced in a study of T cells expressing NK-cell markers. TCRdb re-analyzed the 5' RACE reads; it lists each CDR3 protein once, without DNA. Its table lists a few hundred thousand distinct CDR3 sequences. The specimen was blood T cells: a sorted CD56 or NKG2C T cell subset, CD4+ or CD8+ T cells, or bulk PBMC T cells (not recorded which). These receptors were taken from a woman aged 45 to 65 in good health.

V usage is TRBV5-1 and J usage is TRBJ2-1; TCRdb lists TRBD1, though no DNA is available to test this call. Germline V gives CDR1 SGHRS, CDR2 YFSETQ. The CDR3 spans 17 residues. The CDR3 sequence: CASSLAPGGSSYNEQFF.

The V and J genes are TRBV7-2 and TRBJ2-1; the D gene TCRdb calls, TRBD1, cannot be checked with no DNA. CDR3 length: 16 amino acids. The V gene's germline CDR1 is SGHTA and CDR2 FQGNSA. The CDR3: CASSSRDRGFYNEQFF.

This chain's CDR3 is CASSEMRNAQETQYF. The chain links TRBV6-1 to TRBJ2-5. The CDR3 spans 15 residues. Germline CDR1 is MNHNS and CDR2 is SASEGT.

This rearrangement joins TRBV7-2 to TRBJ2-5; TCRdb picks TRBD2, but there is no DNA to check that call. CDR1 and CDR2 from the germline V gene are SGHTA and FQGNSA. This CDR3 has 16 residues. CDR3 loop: CASSSSSGLESETQYF.

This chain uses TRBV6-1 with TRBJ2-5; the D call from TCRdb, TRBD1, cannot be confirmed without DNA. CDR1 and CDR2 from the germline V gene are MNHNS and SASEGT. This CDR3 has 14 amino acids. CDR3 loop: CAGGTGRGGETQYF.

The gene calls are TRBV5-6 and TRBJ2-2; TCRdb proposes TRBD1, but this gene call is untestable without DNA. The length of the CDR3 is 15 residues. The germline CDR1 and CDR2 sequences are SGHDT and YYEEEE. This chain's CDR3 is CASSLDRGRYGELFF.

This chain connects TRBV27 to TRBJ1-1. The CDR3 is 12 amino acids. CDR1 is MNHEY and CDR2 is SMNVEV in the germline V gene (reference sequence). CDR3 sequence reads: CASSSVTSEAFF.

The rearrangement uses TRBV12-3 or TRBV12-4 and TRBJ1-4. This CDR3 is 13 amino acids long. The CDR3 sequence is CASSLLLSEKLFF.

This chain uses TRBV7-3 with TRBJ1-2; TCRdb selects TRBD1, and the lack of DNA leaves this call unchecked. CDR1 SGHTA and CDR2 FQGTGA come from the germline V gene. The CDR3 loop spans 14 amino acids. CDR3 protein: CASSWGSGDYGYTF.

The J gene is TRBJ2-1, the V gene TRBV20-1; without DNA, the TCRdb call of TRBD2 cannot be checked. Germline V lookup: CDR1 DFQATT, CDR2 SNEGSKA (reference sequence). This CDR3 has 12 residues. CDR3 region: CSASGEGDEQFF.

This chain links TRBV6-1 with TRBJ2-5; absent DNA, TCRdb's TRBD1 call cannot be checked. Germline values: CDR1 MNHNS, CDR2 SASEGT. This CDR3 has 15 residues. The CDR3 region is CASTRGVGSQETQYF.

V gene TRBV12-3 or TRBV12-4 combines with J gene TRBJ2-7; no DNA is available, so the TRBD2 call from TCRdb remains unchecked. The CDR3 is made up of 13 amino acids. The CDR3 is CASSGSSQYEQYF.

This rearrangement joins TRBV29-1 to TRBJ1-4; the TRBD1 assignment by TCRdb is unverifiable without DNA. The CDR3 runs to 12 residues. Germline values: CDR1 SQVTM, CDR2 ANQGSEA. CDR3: CSVRRTDEKLFF. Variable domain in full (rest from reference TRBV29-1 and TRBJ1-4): SAVISQKPSRDICQRGTSLTIQCQVDSQVTMMFWYRQQPGQSLTLIATANQGSEATYESGFVIDKFPISRPNLTFSTLTVSNMSPEDSSIYLCSVRRTDEKLFFGSGTQLSVL.

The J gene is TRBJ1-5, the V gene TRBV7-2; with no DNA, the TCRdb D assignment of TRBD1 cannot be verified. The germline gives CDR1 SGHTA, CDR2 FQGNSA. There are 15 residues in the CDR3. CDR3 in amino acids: CASSLVGGANQPQHF.

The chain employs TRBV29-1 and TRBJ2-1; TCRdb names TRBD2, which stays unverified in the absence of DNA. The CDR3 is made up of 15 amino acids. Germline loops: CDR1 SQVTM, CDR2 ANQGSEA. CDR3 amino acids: CSVEEIGTRGGEQFF.

The CDR3 here is CASSSSPTDTQYF. The V call is TRBV18, the J call TRBJ2-3. CDR1 and CDR2 from the germline V gene are KGHSH and LQKENI. The length of the CDR3 is 13 residues.

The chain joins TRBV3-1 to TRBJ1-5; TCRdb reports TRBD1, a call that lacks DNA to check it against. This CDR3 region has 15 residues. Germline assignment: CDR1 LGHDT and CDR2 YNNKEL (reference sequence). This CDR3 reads CASSLTGGGNQPQHF.

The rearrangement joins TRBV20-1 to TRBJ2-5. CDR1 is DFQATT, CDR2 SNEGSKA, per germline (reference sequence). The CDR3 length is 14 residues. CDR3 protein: CSARDLTYQETQYF.

The CDR3 here is CASSYTGTGSRGQYF. The chain links TRBV11-3 to TRBJ2-3; TCRdb's assignment of TRBD1 cannot be checked, as there is no DNA. CDR1 is SGHNT and CDR2 is YENEEA in the germline V gene. The CDR3 has 15 residues. The full variable domain, with the rest looked up from reference TRBV11-3 and TRBJ2-3, is EAGVVQSPRYKIIEKKQPVAFWCNPISGHNTLYWYLQNLGQGPELLIRYENEEAVDDSQLPKDRFSAERLKGVDSTLKIQPAELGDSAVYLCASSYTGTGSRGQYFGPGTRLTVL.

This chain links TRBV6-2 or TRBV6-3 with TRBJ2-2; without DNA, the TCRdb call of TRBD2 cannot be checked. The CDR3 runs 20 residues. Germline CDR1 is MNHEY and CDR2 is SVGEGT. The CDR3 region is CASKKLAGGILPANTGELFF.

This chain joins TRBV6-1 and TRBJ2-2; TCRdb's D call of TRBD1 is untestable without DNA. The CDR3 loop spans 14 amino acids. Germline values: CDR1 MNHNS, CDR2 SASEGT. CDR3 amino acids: CASQQLRGAGELFF.

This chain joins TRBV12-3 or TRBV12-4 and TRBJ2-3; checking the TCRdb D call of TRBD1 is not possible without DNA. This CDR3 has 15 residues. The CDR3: CASSLLKDNTDTQYF.

The CDR3 loop reads CASREDVLNTEAFF. The rearrangement joins TRBV25-1 to TRBJ1-1. CDR3 size: 14 residues. Per germline, CDR1 MGHDK and CDR2 SYGVNS.

CDR3 sequence: CASSLLADTGELFF. This rearrangement joins TRBV5-1 to TRBJ2-2. The CDR3 has 14 residues. Germline-derived CDR1 and CDR2 are SGHRS and YFSETQ.

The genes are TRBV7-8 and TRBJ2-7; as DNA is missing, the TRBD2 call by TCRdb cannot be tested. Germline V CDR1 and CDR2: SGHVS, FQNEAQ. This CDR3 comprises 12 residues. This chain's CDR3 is CASSPTRGEQYF. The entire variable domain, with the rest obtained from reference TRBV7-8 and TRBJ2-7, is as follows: GAGVSQSPRYKVAKRGQDVALRCDPISGHVSLFWYQQALGQGPEFLTYFQNEAQLDKSGLPSDRFFAERPEGSVSTLKIQRTQQEDSAVYLCASSPTRGEQYFGPGTRLTVT.

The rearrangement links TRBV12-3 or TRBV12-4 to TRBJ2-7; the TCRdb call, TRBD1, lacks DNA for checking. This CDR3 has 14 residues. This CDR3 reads CASIPDRGIGEQYF.

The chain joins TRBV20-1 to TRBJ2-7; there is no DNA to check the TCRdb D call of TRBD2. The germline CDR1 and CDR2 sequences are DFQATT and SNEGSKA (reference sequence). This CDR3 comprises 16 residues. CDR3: CSARDSVGGLNREQYF.

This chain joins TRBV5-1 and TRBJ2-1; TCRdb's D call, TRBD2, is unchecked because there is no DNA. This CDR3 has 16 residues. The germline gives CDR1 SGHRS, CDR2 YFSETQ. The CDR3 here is CASSGGLAGVGNEQFF.

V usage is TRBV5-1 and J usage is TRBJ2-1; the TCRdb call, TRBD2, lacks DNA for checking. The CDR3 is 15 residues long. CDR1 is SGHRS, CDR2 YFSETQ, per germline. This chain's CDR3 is CASSLEPSGSREQFF.

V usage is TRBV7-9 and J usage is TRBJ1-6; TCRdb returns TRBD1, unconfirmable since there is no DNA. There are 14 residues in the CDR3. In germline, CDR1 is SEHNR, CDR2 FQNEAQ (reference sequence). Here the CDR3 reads CASSRDTTPSPLHF. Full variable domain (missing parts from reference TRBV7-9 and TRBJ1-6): DTGVSQNPRHKITKRGQNVTFRCDPISEHNRLYWYRQTLGQGPEFLTYFQNEAQLEKSRLLSDRFSAERPKGSFSTLEIQRTEQGDSAMYLCASSRDTTPSPLHFGNGTRLTVT.